This TCR beta chain came from a study of monozygotic twins with inflammatory bowel disease. Findings and caveats of the study: In these data, no single strong IBD-associated signal or clonotype received support. IBD-affected twins scored below their healthy co-twins in TCRbeta diversity (inverse Simpson).

The CDR3 loop spans 13 amino acids. The V gene's germline CDR1 is SGHRS and CDR2 YFSETQ. With respect to this clonotype: Its cognate antigen is unknown.

For every TCR library, roughly 3,600 ng of total RNA was used. Template switching appended UMIs that held a 6-nucleotide sample barcode. TCRdb reanalyzed the 5' RACE reads, giving one entry per CDR3 protein sequence and no DNA. Seen in this sample are around 400,000 distinct CDR3 sequences; the ten most common clones hold 2% to 2.5%. The V call is TRBV5-1, the J call TRBJ2-1; no DNA is available, so the TRBD1 call from TCRdb remains unchecked. Sequencing was carried out using blood. The clonotype comes from a human donor with ulcerative colitis or Crohn's disease, or a healthy co-twin of an affected twin (not recorded which). CDR3 loop: CASSPMTGDEQFF.